The 14 T cell receptor beta chains given below trace back to one sample, sequenced in a study of blood T cell repertoires in COVID-19 (dated by TCRdb to 2019 to 2021). Library construction relied on the immunoSEQ multiplex PCR assay. TCRdb carries this immuneACCESS record with in-frame sequences only. Its versions omit some clonotypes, under half of them owing to an unresolved V gene in the studies checked, with the rest unexplained. In all, the sample holds 67,000 or so clones, and approximately 80% of those were seen once. The ten top clones hold about 0.8% of the sample. The sample was peripheral blood. The receptor source for this set is a woman in her 70s with acute or convalescent COVID-19.

This clone was detected only a few times. The rearrangement uses TRBV5-4 and TRBJ2-3; D is perhaps TRBD2 (6 bases). The CDR3 runs 13 residues. Trimming took 0 bases from V and 6 from J, leaving 8 bases between them. Germline CDR1 SGHNT, CDR2 YYREEE (reference sequence). The CDR3 DNA reads as TGTGCCAGCAGCTTGGCCCGGGGGGATACGCAGTATTTT. This gives the protein CASSLARGDTQYF.

The gene calls are TRBV15 and TRBJ2-3, with a possible D match to TRBD1 (6 bases). Germline V gene data show CDR1 as LNHNV and CDR2 as YYDKDF (reference sequence). This CDR3 is built from 16 residues. V shed 1 base and J shed 4 bases, with 15 bases lying between them. In DNA, the CDR3 is TGTGCCACCAGCAGAGGTAATCAGGGGTCGGCAGATACGCAGTATTTT. Encoded protein: CATSRGNQGSADTQYF.

The chain carries TRBV4-1 and TRBJ1-5, with 9 positions matching TRBD1. Germline V gives CDR1 MGHRA, CDR2 YSYEKL. Trimming at V came to 1 base and at J to 5 bases, leaving 3 bases not matched to a gene. The CDR3 is 15 residues long. The CDR3 bases are TGCGCCAGCAGCCAAGGTGGGACAGGGTATCAGCCCCAGCATTTT. Protein sequence: CASSQGGTGYQPQHF.

V gene TRBV13 combines with J gene TRBJ1-2, with D possibly matching TRBD1 (5 bases). Trimming left V 2 bases short and J 4 bases short, with 14 bases between. The CDR3 is 15 residues long. CDR1 and CDR2 from the germline V gene are PRHDT and FYEKMQ (reference sequence). The CDR3 nucleotides are TGTGCCAGCAGCTTATCCCCGGTCCAGGGCTATGGCTACACCTTC. The encoded protein is CASSLSPVQGYGYTF.

The gene calls are TRBV11-3 and TRBJ2-3, with 8 bases aligning to TRBD2. The CDR3 covers 14 residues. The V gene end was trimmed by 3 bases and the J gene end by 6 bases; junction bases not matched to a gene: 5. Germline V gene lookup returns CDR1 SGHNT and CDR2 YENEEA. The CDR3 DNA reads as TGTGCCAGCAGCTTCGGGGGGGAGAAGGATACGCAGTATTTT. Translation: CASSFGGEKDTQYF.

V usage is TRBV13 and J usage is TRBJ2-3, with D hard to call. The V gene's germline CDR1 is PRHDT and CDR2 FYEKMQ (reference sequence). The V end was cut by 2 bases, the J end by 5 bases, with 11 bases between. This CDR3 has 14 residues. CDR3 amino acids: CASSLRGIGDTQYF. The DNA of the CDR3 is TGTGCCAGCAGCTTACGTGGTATCGGAGATACGCAGTATTTT.

The V call is TRBV7-2, the J call TRBJ2-1; 7 positions match TRBD1. Trimming removed 1 base from V and 6 bases from J; junction bases left unmatched: 6. The germline V gene encodes CDR1 SGHTA and CDR2 FQGNSA. There are 15 residues in the CDR3. CDR3 in DNA: TGTGCCAGCAGCTTAGGGTGGGGACAGTTCAATGAGCAGTTCTTC. Translating gives CASSLGWGQFNEQFF.

The chain recombines TRBV19 with TRBJ2-2, with D possibly TRBD1 on 7 matching bases. The V and J ends lost 3 bases and 4 bases respectively, with 12 bases between them. Per the germline V gene, CDR1 is LNHDA and CDR2 is SQIVND (reference sequence). CDR3 length: 15 residues. CDR3 residues: CASSIGQGGTGELFF. In DNA form, the CDR3 reads TGTGCCAGTAGTATCGGGCAGGGGGGCACCGGGGAGCTGTTTTTT.

This clone was picked up a small number of times. The chain links TRBV7-2 to TRBJ2-7; tentatively, D is TRBD1 (6 bases). The germline V gene encodes CDR1 SGHTA and CDR2 FQGNSA. Deletions cut 3 bases from V and 2 bases from J, with 11 bases between. The CDR3 is 14 amino acids. The CDR3 DNA sequence: TGTGCCAGCAGCTTGACAGGTGCTACCTACGAGCAGTACTTC. Its translation: CASSLTGATYEQYF.

The genes are TRBV7-2 and TRBJ1-3; 7 bases map to TRBD1. Germline CDR1 is SGHTA and CDR2 is FQGNSA. J lost 4 bases, V lost 4 bases, and 7 bases had no gene match. The CDR3 covers 15 residues. The CDR3 nucleotides are TGTGCCAGCAGCTACGACAGGGCAGGAGGAAACACCATATATTTT. It encodes CASSYDRAGGNTIYF.

The chain combines TRBV7-2 with TRBJ1-2; 8 bases fit TRBD1. V lost 4 bases and J lost 6; bases outside the gene matches: 7. The CDR3 loop spans 14 amino acids. Per germline, CDR1 SGHTA and CDR2 FQGNSA. The CDR3 reads CASSWSGQGNGYTF. CDR3 DNA sequence: TGTGCCAGCAGCTGGTCCGGACAGGGCAATGGCTACACCTTC.

This clone was observed once. The chain recombines TRBV19 with TRBJ1-5; D uncertain. The V end was cut by 5 bases, the J end by 6 bases, with 8 bases between. Germline CDR1 reads LNHDA; CDR2 reads SQIVND (reference sequence). CDR3 size: 12 residues. CDR3 in amino acids: CASSLSSQPQHF. The DNA for the CDR3 is TGTGCCAGTAGTCTCTCGAGTCAGCCCCAGCATTTT.

The rearrangement links TRBV5-1 to TRBJ2-2; TRBD1 might be the D (6 bases). The CDR3 contains 15 residues. Trimming pared 4 bases from V and 3 bases from J, leaving 13 bases between. Germline V lookup: CDR1 SGHRS, CDR2 YFSETQ. The CDR3 here is CASSGQLQYTGELFF. For the CDR3, the DNA is TGCGCCAGCAGCGGACAGTTACAATACACCGGGGAGCTGTTTTTT.

This clone occurred a few times. This chain links TRBV2 with TRBJ1-1; possibly TRBD1 for D (5 bases). The CDR3 runs 13 residues. V was trimmed by 4 bases and J by 13 bases, leaving 19 bases between them. Germline V CDR1 and CDR2: SNHLY, FYNNEI. The CDR3 DNA follows: TGTGCCAGCAGTGTTCAGCAGGGTGGTGAGGTTTTCTTT. As protein: CASSVQQGGEVFF.